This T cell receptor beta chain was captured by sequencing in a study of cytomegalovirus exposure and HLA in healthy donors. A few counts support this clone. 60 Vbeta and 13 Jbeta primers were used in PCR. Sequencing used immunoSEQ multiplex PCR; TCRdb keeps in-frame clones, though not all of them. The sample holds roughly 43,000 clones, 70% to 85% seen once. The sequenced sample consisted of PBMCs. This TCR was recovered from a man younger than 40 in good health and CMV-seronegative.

CDR3 sequence (DNA): TGTGCCAGCAGCGTAACCGGACACATGAACACTGAAGCTTTCTTT. Its translation is CASSVTGHMNTEAFF. The chain couples TRBV9 to TRBJ1-1; weak D call: TRBD1 (5 bases). The CDR3 spans 15 residues. V was cut by 1 base and J by 0 bases, with 10 bases left in between. The germline CDR1 and CDR2 sequences are SGDLS and YYNGEE.